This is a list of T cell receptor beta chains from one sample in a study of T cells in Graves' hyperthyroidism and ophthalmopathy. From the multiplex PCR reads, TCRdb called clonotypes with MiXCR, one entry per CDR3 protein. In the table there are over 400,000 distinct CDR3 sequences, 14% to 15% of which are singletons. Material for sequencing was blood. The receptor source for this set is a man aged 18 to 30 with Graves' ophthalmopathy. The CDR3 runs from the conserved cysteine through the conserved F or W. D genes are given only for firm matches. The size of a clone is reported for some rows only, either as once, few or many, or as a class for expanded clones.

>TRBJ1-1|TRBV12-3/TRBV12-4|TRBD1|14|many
TGTGCCAGCAGCCTAACAGGGGGATTCACTGAAGCTTTCTTT
CASSLTGGFTEAFF
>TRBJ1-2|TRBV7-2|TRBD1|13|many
TGTGCCAGCAGCGCTACAGGGGATGGTGGCTACACCTTC
CASSATGDGGYTF
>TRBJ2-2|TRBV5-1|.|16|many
TGCGCCAGCAGCTTGGTTCAGACATCGAACACCGGGGAGCTGTTTTTT
CASSLVQTSNTGELFF
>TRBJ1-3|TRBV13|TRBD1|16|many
TGTGCCAGCAGCGCAGGGACAGGGCCCTCTGGAAACACCATATATTTT
CASSAGTGPSGNTIYF
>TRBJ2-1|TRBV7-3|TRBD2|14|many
TGTGCCAGCAGCGCTACTAGCGGCCCCAATGAGCAGTTCTTC
CASSATSGPNEQFF
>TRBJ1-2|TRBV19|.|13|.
TGTGCCAGTGGCCCCGGGACGTTATATGGCTACACCTTC
CASGPGTLYGYTF
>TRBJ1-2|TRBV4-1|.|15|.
TGCGCCAGCAGCCAGCTTTTCCGGGGAGGCTATGGCTACACCTTC
CASSQLFRGGYGYTF
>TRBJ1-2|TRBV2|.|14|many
TGTGCCAGCAGTGTGGGGTGGCCCCTCTATGGCTACACCTTC
CASSVGWPLYGYTF
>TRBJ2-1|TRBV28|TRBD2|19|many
TGTGCCAGCAGGGGAGTGGGACTAGCGCACGCTTCCCTCTACAATGAGCAGTTCTTC
CASRGVGLAHASLYNEQFF
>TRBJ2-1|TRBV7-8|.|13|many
TGTGCCAGCAGCTTAGAGGGGGGCCGAGTCCAGTTCTTC
CASSLEGGRVQFF
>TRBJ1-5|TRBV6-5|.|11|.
TGTGCCAGCAGTTACCGGCACGGCTGGCATTTT
CASSYRHGWHF
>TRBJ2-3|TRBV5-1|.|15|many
TGCGCCAGCAGCTTGATCAACCTTAGCACAGATACGCAGTATTTT
CASSLINLSTDTQYF
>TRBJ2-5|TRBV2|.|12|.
TGTGCCAGCGGGCGGCCCCAAGAGACCCAGTACTTC
CASGRPQETQYF
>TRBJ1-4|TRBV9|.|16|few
TGTGCCAGCAGCGTAGATGGCGGCCCAACTAATGAAAAACTGTTTTTT
CASSVDGGPTNEKLFF
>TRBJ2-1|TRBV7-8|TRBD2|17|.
TGTGCCAGCAGCTTAGTTGCTAGCGGGGGGACCTACAATGAGCAGTTCTTC
CASSLVASGGTYNEQFF
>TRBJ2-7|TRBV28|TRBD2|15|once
TGCGCCAGCAGTTTGGGGACTAGCGGGAGTAATGAGCAGTACTTC
CASSLGTSGSNEQYF
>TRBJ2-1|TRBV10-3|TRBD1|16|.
TGTGCCATCAGTGAACGAAGGGGGCATCAAGGGAATGTGCAGTTCTTC
CAISERRGHQGNVQFF
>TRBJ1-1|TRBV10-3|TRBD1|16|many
TGTGCCATCAGCCCCGGACAGGCTATCATGAACACTGAAGCTTTCTTT
CAISPGQAIMNTEAFF
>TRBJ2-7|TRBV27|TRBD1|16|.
TGTGCCAGCAGTTTAGGGTCCGGGCAGGGGGCGTTTGAGCAGTACTTC
CASSLGSGQGAFEQYF
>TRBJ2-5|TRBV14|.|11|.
TGTGCCAGCAGCCAAGATTTGACCCAGTACTTC
CASSQDLTQYF
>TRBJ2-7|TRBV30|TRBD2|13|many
TGTGCCTGGAGTACTAGCGGATCCTACGAGCAGTACTTC
CAWSTSGSYEQYF
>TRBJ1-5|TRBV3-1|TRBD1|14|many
TGTGCCAGCAGCCAAGGAACAGGGGTTCAGCCCCAGCATTTT
CASSQGTGVQPQHF
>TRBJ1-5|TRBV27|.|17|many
TGTGCCAGCAGTTTATCCGGTGCAGCGGGTAGCAATCAGCCCCAGCATTTT
CASSLSGAAGSNQPQHF
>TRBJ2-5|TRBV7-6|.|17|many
TGTGCCAGCAGCTTAGAAGTAGCAGGGGCAACTCCGGAGACCCAGTACTTC
CASSLEVAGATPETQYF
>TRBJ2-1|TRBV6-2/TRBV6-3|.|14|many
TGTGCCAGCAGTTATCCTAGACCATACAATGAGCAGTTCTTC
CASSYPRPYNEQFF
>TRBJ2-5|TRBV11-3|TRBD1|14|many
TGTGCCAGCAGCTTAGGAGGGGGCTCGGAGACCCAGTACTTC
CASSLGGGSETQYF
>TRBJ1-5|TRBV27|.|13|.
TGTGCCAGCAGCGCTAAGGGCGATCAGCCCCAGCATTTT
CASSAKGDQPQHF
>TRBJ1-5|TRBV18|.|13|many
TGTGCCAGCTCACTCGATCAGGGTGAGCCCCAGCATTTT
CASSLDQGEPQHF
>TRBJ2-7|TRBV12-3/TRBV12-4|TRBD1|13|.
TGTGCCAGCGGGGACAGAGACTCCTACGAGCAGTACTTC
CASGDRDSYEQYF
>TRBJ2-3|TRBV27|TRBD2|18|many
TGTGCCAGCAGTCTACCGACTAGCGGGCTACCTAGCACAGATACGCAGTATTTT
CASSLPTSGLPSTDTQYF
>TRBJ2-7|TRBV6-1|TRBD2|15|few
TGTGCCAGCAGTTTTGGACTAGCGGAAGACTACGAGCAGTACTTC
CASSFGLAEDYEQYF
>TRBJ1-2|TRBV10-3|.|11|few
TGTGCCATCAGTGAGACTTCTGGCTACACCTTC
CAISETSGYTF
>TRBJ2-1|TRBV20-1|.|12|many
TGCAGTGCTAGAATCAGCTACAATGAGCAGTTCTTC
CSARISYNEQFF
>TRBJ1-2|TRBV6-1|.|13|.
TGTGCCAGCAGTACCGGAGCTAACTATGGCTACACCTTC
CASSTGANYGYTF
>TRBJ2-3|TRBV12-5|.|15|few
TGTGCTAGTGGTTGGGGGGCGGGAGCCACAGATACGCAGTATTTT
CASGWGAGATDTQYF
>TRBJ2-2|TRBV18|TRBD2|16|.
TGTGCCAGCTCACCACCATCTAGCGGGAGAGCCGGGGAGCTGTTTTTT
CASSPPSSGRAGELFF
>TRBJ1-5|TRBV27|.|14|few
TGTGCCAGCAGTTTAGTAGGGAAAGGACAGCCCCAGCATTTT
CASSLVGKGQPQHF
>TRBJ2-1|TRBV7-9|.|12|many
TGTGCCAGCAGTGGTCCCCAGGTTGAGCAGTTCTTC
CASSGPQVEQFF
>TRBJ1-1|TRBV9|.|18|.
TGTGCCAGCAGCGTAGGCCCCCCAGGGTTCACTCAATACACTGAAGCTTTCTTT
CASSVGPPGFTQYTEAFF
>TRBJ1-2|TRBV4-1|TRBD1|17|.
TGCGCCAGCAGCCAAGAGGGGACAGGGGGCGAGAACTATGGCTACACCTTC
CASSQEGTGGENYGYTF
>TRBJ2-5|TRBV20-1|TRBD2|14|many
TGCAGTGCTAGAGGGCTAGCGGGAGAAGAGACCCAGTACTTC
CSARGLAGEETQYF
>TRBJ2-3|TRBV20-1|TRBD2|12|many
TGCTCGCTAGCGGGGGGCACAGATACGCAGTATTTT
CSLAGGTDTQYF
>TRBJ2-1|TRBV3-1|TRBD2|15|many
TGTGCCAGCAGCCTCTCCGGGACTAGGCTGGATGAGCAGTTCTTC
CASSLSGTRLDEQFF
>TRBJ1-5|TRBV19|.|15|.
TGTGCCAGTGAATGGCGGGCAGGGTTCAATCAGCCCCAGCATTTT
CASEWRAGFNQPQHF
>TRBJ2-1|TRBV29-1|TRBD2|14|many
TGCAGCGTTGAAGCTGACGGGGGGGCTAATGAGCAGTTCTTC
CSVEADGGANEQFF
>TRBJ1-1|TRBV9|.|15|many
TGTGCCAGCAGCTTAACCCCCACAGGGCTAACTGAAGCTTTCTTT
CASSLTPTGLTEAFF
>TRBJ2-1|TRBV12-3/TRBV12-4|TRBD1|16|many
TGTGCCAGCAGTCCCCAGGACAGGCCAAGGAGGAATGAGCAGTTCTTC
CASSPQDRPRRNEQFF
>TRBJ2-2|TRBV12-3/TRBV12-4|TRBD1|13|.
TGTGCCAGCAAAGGACAGGGGCCCGGGGAGCTGTTTTTT
CASKGQGPGELFF